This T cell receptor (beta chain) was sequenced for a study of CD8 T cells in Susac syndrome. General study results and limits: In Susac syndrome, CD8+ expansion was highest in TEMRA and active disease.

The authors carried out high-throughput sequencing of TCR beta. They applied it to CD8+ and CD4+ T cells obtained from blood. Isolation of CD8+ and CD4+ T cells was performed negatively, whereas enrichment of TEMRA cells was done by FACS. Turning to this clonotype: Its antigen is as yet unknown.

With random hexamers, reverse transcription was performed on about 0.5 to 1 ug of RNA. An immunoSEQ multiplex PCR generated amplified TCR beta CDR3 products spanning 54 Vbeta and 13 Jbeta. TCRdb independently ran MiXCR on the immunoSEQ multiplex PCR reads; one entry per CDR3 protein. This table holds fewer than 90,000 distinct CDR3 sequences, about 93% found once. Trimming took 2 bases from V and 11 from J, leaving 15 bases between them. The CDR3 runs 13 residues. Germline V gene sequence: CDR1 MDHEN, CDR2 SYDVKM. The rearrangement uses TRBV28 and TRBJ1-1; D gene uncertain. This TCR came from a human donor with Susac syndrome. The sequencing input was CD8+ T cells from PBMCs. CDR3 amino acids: CASSLGQDLRAFF. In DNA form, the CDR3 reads TGTGCCAGCAGTTTAGGGCAGGACTTGAGGGCTTTCTTT.